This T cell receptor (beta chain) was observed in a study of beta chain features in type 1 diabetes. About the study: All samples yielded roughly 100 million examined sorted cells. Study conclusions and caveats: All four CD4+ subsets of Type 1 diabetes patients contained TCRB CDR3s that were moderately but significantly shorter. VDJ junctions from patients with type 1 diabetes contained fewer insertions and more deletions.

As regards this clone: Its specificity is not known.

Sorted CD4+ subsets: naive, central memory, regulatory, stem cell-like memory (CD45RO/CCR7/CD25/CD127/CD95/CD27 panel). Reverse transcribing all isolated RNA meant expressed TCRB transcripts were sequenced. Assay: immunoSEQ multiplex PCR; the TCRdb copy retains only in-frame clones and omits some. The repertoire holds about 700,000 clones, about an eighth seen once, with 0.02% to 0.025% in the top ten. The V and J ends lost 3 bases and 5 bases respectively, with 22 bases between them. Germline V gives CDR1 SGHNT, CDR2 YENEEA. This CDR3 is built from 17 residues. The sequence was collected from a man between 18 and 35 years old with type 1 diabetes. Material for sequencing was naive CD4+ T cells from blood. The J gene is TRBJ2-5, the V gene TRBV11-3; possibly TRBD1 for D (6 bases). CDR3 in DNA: TGTGCCAGCAGCTTTGGGCACGACCCTTTTAGGGGGGAGACCCAGTACTTC. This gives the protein CASSFGHDPFRGETQYF.